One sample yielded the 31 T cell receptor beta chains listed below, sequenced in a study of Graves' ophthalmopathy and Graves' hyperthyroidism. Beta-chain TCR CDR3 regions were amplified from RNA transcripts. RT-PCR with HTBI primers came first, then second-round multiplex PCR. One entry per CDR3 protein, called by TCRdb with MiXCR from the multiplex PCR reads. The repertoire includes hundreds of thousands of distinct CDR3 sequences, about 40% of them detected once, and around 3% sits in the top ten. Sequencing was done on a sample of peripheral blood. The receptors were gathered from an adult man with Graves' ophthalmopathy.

CDR3 loop: CASSGTADTEAFF. Written as DNA, the CDR3 is TGTGCCAGCAGTGGAACAGCGGACACTGAAGCTTTCTTT. The V call is TRBV2, the J call TRBJ1-1, with D hard to call. The CDR3 consists of 13 residues. CDR1 is SNHLY, CDR2 FYNNEI, per germline. V was clipped by 4 bases and J by 3 bases, with 9 bases between them.

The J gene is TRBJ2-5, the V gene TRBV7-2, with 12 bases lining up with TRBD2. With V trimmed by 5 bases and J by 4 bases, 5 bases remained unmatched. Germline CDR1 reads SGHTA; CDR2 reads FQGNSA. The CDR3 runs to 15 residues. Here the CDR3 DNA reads TGTGCCAGCAGCCAATCACTAGCGGGGGGAGAGACCCAGTACTTC. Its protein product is CASSQSLAGGETQYF.

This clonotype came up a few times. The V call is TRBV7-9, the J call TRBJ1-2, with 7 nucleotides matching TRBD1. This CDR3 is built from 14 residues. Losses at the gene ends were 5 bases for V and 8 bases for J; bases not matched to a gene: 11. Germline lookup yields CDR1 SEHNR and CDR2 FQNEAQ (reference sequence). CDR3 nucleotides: TGTGCCAGCAGCCAAACAGGGTCAGGGGGGGGCTACACCTTC. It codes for CASSQTGSGGGYTF. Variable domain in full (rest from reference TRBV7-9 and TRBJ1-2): DTGVSQNPRHKITKRGQNVTFRCDPISEHNRLYWYRQTLGQGPEFLTYFQNEAQLEKSRLLSDRFSAERPKGSFSTLEIQRTEQGDSAMYLCASSQTGSGGGYTFGSGTRLTVV.

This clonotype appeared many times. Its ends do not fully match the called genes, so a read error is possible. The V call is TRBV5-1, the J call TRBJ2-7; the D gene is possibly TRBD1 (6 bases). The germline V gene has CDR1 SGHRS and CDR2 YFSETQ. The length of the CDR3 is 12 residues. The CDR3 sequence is CASSATGYEQYF. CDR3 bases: TGTGCCAGCAGCGCAACAGGGTACGAGCAGTACTTC.

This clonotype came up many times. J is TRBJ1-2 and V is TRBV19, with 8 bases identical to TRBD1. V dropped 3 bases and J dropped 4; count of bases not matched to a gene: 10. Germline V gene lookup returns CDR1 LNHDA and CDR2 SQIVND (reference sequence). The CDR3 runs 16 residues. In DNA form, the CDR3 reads TGTGCCAGTAGTATCATAACAGGGGGAAGGGGCTATGGCTACACCTTC. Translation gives CASSIITGGRGYGYTF.

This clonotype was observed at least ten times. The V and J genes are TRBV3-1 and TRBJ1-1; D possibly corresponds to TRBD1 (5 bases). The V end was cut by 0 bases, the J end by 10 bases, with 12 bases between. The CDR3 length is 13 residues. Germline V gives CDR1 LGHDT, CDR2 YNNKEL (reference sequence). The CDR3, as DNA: TGTGCCAGCAGCCAAGATGGAGGGAGGGGAGCTTTCTTT. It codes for CASSQDGGRGAFF.

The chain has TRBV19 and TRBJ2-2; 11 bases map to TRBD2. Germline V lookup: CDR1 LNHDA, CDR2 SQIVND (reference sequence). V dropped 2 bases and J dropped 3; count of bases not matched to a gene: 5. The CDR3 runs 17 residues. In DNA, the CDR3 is TGTGCCAGTAGTATATCCCCTAGCGGGGGGTACACCGGGGAGCTGTTTTTT. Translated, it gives CASSISPSGGYTGELFF.

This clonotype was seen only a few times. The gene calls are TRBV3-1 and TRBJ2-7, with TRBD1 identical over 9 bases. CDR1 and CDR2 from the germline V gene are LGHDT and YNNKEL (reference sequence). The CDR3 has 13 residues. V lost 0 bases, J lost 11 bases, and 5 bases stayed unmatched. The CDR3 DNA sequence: TGTGCCAGCAGCCAAGAGAACAGGGGGCAAAAGTACTTC. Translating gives CASSQENRGQKYF.

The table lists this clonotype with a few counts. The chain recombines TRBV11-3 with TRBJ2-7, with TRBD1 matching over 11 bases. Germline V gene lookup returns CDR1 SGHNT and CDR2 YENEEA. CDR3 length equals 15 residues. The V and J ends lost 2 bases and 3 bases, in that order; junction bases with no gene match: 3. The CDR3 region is CASSLQGTGGYEQYF. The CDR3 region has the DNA TGTGCCAGCAGCTTACAAGGGACAGGGGGCTACGAGCAGTACTTC.

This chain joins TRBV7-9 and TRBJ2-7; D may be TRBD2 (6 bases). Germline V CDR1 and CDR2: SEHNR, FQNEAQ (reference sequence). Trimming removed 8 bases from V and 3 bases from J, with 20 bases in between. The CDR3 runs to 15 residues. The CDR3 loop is CASSPPAVGGYEQYF. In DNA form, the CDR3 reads TGTGCCAGCTCACCACCAGCCGTGGGGGGCTACGAGCAGTACTTC.

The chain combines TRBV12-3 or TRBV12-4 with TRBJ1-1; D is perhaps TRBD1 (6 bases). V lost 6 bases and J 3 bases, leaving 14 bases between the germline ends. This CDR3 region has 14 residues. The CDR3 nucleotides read TGTGCCAGCAGGGTACAGGGTCGGTACACTGAAGCTTTCTTT. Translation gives CASRVQGRYTEAFF.

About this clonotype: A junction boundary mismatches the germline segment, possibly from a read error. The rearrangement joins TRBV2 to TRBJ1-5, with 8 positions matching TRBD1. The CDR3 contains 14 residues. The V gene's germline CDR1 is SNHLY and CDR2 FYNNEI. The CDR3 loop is CAISRGRGHQPQHF. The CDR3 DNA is TGTGCCATCAGTCGGGGCAGGGGGCATCAGCCCCAGCATTTT.

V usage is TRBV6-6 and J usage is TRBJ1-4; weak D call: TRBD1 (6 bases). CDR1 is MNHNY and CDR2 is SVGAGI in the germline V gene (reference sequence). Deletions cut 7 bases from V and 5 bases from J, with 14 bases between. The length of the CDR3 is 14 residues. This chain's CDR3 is CASIPGHRNEKLFF. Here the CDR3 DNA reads TGTGCCAGCATCCCGGGACACCGGAATGAAAAACTGTTTTTT.

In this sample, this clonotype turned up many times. The CDR3 reads CASGLGPEKLFF. In nucleotides, the CDR3 is TGTGCTAGTGGTTTAGGGCCGGAAAAACTGTTTTTT. The rearrangement uses TRBV12-5 and TRBJ1-4; D remains ambiguous. V gave up 3 bases and J gave up 8 bases, with 7 bases separating them. Germline V gives CDR1 LGHNT, CDR2 FRNRAP. The CDR3 is 12 residues long.

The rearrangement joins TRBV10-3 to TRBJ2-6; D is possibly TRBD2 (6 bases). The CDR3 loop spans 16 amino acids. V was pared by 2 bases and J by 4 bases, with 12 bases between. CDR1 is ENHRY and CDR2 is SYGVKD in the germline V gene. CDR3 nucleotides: TGTGCCATCAGTGAGGACGGCGGGGCCGGGGCCAACGTCCTGACTTTC. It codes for CAISEDGGAGANVLTF.

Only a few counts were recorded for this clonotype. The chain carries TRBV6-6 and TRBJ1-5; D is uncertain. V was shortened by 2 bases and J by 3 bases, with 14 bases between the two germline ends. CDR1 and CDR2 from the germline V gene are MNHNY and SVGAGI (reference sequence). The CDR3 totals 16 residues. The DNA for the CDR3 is TGTGCCAGCAGTTACGAGTTGGACCTCCTCAATCAGCCCCAGCATTTT. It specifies CASSYELDLLNQPQHF.

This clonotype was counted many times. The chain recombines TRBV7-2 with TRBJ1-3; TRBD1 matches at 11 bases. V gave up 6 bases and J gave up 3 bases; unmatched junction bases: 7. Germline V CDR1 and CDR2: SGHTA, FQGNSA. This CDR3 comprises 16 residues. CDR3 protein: CASRGTGGHSGNTIYF. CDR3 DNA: TGTGCCAGCAGGGGGACAGGGGGGCATAGTGGAAACACCATATATTTT.

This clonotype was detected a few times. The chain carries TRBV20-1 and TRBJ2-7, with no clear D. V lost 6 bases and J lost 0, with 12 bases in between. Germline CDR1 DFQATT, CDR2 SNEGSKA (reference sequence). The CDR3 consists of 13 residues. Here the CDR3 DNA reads TGCAGTGCCAGATTAAAAAGCTCCTACGAGCAGTACTTC. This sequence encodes CSARLKSSYEQYF.

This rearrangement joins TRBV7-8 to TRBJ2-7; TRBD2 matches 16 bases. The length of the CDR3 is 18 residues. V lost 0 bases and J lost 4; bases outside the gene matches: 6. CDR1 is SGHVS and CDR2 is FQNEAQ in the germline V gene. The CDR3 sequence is CASSLAPGLAGGPYEQYF. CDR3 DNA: TGTGCCAGCAGCTTAGCTCCGGGACTAGCGGGAGGGCCTTACGAGCAGTACTTC.

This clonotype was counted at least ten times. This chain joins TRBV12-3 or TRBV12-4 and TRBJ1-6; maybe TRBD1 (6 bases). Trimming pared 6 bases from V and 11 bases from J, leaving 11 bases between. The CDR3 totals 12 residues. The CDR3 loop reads CASSLRGPPLHF. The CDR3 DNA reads TGTGCCAGCAGCCTCCGGGGGCCACCCCTCCACTTT.

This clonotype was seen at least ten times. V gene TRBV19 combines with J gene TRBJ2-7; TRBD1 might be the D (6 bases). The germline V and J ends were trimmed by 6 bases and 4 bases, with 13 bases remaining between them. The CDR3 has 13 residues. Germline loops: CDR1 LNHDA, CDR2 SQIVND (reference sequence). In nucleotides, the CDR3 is TGTGCCAGTAGACATCAGGGGTCGTACGAGCAGTACTTC. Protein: CASRHQGSYEQYF.

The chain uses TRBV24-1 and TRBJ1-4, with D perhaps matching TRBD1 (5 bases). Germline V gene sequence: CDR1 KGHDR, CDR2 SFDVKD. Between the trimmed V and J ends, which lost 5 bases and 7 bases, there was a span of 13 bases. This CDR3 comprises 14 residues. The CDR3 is CATSAGRGTEKLFF. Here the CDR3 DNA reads TGTGCCACCAGTGCGGGGCGCGGGACTGAAAAACTGTTTTTT.

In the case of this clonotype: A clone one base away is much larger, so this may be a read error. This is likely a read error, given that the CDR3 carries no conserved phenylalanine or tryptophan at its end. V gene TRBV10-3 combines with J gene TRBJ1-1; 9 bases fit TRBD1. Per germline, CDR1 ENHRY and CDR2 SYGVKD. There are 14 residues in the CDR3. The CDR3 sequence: CASSPTGGEAEAFL. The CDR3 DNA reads TGTGCCAGCAGTCCAACAGGGGGCGAGGCTGAAGCTTTCCTT.

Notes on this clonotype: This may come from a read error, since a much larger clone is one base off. The CDR3 coding sequence is TGTGCCATCAGAGAGAGGCGGTCACCCCTCCACTTT. Its translation: CAIRERRSPLHF. The chain is built from TRBV10-3 and TRBJ1-6; no clear D gene. Germline V gives CDR1 ENHRY, CDR2 SYGVKD. The CDR3 has 12 residues. V was shortened by 6 bases and J by 10 bases, with 10 bases between the two germline ends.

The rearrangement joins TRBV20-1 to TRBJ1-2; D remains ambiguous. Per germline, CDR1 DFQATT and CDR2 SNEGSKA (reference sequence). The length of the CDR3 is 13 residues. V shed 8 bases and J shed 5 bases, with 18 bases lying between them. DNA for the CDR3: TGCAGTTTAAGTAGCGGGATGGGATATGGCTACACCTTC. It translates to CSLSSGMGYGYTF.

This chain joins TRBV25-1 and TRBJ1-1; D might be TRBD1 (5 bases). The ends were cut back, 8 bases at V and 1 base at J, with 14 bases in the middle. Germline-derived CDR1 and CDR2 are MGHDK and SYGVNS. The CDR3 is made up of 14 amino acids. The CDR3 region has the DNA TGTGCCAGCTCACCAGAGACAGCGAACACTGAAGCTTTCTTT. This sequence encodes CASSPETANTEAFF.

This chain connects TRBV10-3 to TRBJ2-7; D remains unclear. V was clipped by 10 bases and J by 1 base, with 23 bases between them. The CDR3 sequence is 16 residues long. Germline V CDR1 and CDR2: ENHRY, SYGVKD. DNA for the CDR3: TGTGCCAGCAGCCAAGTGGGTAAGGCGGCTTCCTACGAGCAGTACTTC. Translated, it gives CASSQVGKAASYEQYF.

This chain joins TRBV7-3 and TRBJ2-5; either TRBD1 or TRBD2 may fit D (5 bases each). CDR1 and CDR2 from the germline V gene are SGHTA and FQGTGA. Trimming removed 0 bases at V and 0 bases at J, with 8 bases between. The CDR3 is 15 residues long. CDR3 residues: CASSLTQGHQETQYF. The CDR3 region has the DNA TGTGCCAGCAGCTTAACTCAGGGACACCAAGAGACCCAGTACTTC.

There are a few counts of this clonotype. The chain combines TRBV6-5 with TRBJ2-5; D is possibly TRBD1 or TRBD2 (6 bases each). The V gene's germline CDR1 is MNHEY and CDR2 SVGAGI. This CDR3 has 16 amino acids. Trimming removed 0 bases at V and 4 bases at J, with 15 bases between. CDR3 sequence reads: CASSYSRQAGGETQYF. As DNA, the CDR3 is TGTGCCAGCAGTTACTCGAGACAGGCCGGGGGAGAGACCCAGTACTTC.

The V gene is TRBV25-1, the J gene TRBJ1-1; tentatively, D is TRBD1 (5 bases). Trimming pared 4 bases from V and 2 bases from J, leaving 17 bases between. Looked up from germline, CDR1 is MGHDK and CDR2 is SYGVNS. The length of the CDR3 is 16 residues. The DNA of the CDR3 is TGTGCCAGCAGTGCCAGAGGGGCAGGTCCTAACACTGAAGCTTTCTTT. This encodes CASSARGAGPNTEAFF.

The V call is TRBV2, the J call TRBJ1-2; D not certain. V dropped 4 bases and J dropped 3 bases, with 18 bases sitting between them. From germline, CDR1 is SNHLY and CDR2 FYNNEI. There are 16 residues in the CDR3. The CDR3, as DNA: TGTGCCAGCAGTGGTCGGCGGGGAGACGGCGACTATGGCTACACCTTC. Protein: CASSGRRGDGDYGYTF.